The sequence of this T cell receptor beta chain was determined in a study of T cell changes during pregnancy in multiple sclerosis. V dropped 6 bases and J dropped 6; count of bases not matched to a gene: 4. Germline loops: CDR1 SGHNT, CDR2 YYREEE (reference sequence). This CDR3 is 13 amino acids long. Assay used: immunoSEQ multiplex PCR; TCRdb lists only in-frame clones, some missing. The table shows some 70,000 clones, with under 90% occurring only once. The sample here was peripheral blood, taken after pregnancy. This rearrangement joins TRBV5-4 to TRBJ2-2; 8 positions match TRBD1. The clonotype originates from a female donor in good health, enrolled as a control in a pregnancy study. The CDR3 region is CASTRGLAGELFF. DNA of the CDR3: TGTGCCAGCACCAGGGGGCTTGCCGGGGAGCTGTTTTTT.